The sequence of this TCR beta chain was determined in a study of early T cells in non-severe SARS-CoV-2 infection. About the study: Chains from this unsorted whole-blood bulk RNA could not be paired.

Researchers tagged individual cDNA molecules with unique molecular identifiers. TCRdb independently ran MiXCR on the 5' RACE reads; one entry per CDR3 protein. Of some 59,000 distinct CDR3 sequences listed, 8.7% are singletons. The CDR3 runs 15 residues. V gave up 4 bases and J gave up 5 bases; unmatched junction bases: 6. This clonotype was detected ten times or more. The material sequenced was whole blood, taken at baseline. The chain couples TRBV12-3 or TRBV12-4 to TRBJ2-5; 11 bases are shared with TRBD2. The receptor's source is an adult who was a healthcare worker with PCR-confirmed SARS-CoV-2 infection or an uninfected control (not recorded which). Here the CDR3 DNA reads TGTGCCAGCAGTTCTAGCGGGGGGTCCTTTGAGACCCAGTACTTC. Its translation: CASSSSGGSFETQYF.